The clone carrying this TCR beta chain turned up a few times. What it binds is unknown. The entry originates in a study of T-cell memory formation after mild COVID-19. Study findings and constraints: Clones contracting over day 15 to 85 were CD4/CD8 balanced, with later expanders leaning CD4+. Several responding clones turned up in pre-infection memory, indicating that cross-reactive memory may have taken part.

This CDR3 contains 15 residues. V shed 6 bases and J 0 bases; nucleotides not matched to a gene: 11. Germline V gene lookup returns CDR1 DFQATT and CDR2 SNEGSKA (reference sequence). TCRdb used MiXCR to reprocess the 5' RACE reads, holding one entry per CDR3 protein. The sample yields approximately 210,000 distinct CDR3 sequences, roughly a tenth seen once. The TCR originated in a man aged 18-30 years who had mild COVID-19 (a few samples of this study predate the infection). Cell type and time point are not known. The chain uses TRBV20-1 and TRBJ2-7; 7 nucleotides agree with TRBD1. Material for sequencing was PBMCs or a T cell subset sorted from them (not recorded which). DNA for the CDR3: TGCAGTGCGAACAGGGGATATGGGAGCTCCTACGAGCAGTACTTC. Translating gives CSANRGYGSSYEQYF.